This T cell receptor (gamma chain) was sequenced during a study of Vδ1+ human thymocytes. V trimming: 4 bases; J trimming: 11 bases; junction bases outside the gene matches: 5. This CDR3 spans 10 amino acids. CDR1 is VINAFY, CDR2 YDVSNSKD, per germline. Study-wide results and limits: TRG sequences recurred across donors, whereas TRD sequences stayed essentially private. Despite high sort purity, roughly a fifth of thymic T cell receptor delta sequences were Vdelta2. Thymic TRG and TRD repertoires appeared highly polyclonal, with Gaussian CDR3 length distributions.

For this clone: As yet, its antigen is unknown.

RNA was extracted from the cells and then reverse transcribed. CDR3 amplicons came from multiplex PCR with pooled V-gene forward and constant-region reverse primers. TCRdb reprocessed the multiplex PCR reads using CATT. Found here are about 23,000 gamma-chain clones, approximately 15% of them singletons; the top ten hold 1.9%. Sorted Vdelta1+ thymocytes were about 98% to 99.6% pure. The TCR originated in a child younger than two who had congenital heart surgery. The chain employs TRGV5 and TRGJ1 or TRGJ2. Sequenced material: Vdelta1+ gamma-delta thymocytes from the thymus. Subset denoted: FACS-sorted CD3+ TCRalphabeta- TCRVdelta1+ TCRVdelta2- thymocytes. The CDR3 DNA reads TGTGCCACCTGGGAGGGGGAGAAACTCTTT. Protein product: CATWEGEKLF.